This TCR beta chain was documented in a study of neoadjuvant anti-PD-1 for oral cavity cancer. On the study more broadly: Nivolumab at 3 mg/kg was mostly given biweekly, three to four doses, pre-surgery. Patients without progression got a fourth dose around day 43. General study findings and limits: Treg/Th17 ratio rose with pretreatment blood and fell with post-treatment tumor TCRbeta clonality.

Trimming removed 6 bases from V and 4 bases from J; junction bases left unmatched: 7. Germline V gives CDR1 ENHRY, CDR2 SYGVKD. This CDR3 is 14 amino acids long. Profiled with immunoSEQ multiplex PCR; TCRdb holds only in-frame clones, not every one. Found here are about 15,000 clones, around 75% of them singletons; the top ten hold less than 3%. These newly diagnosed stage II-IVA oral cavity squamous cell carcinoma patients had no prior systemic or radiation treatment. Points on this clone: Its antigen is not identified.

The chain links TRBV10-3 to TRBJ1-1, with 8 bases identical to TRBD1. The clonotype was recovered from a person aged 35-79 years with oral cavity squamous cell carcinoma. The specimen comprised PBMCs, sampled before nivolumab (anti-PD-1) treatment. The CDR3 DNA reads TGTGCCATCAGGGCAGGGGGCGGGGGCACTGAAGCTTTCTTT. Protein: CAIRAGGGGTEAFF.